This TCR beta chain was identified during a study of blood T cell repertoires in COVID-19. The wider study: The analysed material was cDNA or gDNA that came from T cells, B-cell-depleted T cells, or PBMCs.

Measured with immunoSEQ multiplex PCR; TCRdb has only the in-frame clones, and not every one. This sample has nearly 200,000 clones; about 80% occur once, and the top ten carry 6.5% to 7%. The CDR3 is 14 amino acids. Germline CDR1 SGHTA, CDR2 FQGNSA. V lost 5 bases and J lost 5; bases outside the gene matches: 6. Sequencing was performed on peripheral blood. This chain joins TRBV7-2 and TRBJ2-5; TRBD1 aligns across 9 bases. This clonotype was obtained from a human donor with acute or convalescent COVID-19. The donor label of this sample is uncertain. The CDR3 region is CASSGTGSRETQYF. The DNA for the CDR3 is TGTGCCAGCAGCGGGACAGGGTCCAGGGAGACCCAGTACTTC.